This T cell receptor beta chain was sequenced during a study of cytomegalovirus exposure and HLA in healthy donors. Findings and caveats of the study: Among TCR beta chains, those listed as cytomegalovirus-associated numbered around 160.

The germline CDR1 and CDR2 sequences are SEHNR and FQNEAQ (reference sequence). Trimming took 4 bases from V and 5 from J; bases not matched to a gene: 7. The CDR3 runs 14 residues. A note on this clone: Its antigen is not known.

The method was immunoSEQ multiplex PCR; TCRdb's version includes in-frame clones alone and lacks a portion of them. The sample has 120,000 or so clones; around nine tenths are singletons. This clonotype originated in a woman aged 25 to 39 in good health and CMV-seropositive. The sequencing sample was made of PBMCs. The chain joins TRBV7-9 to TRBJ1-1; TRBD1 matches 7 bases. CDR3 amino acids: CASSSDRVLTEAFF. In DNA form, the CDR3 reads TGTGCCAGCAGCTCCGACAGGGTGTTAACTGAAGCTTTCTTT.